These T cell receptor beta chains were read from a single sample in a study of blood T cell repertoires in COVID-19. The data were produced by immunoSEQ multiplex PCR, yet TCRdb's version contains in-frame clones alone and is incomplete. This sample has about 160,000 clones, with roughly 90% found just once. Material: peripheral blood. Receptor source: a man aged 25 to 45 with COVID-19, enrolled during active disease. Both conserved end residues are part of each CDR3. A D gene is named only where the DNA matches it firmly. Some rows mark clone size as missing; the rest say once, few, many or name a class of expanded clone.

TGTGCCAGCAGTAACGGACAGGGCGGCTACAATGAGCAGTTCTTC	CASSNGQGGYNEQFF	TRBV28	-	TRBJ2-1	TRBD1
TGTGCCAGCACTGCGGGGACTTCCGGCTACAATGAGCAGTTCTTC	CASTAGTSGYNEQFF	TRBV3-1/TRBV3-2	-	TRBJ2-1	-
TGTGCCAGCGTACAGGGGGTTGGCTCCTACGAGCAGTACTTC	CASVQGVGSYEQYF	TRBV2	once	TRBJ2-7	TRBD1
TGTGCCAGCAGCCCAAGACTAGCCGCAGATACGCAGTATTTT	CASSPRLAADTQYF	TRBV3-1/TRBV3-2	-	TRBJ2-3	TRBD2
TGTGCCAGCAGCCCCGCTCACAGGGGCCACGAGCAGTACTTC	CASSPAHRGHEQYF	TRBV16	-	TRBJ2-7	TRBD1
TGTGCCACCAGCAGAGAAAGAATAGGGGTAGCGGGAAAAGATGAGCAGTTCTTC	CATSRERIGVAGKDEQFF	TRBV15	-	TRBJ2-1	TRBD2
TGTGCCAGCAGCGTCCCTTCAGGTGGCTACACCTTC	CASSVPSGGYTF	TRBV9	-	TRBJ1-2	-
TGTGCCAGCAGCCCTCAGGTTGCGGGGAGCTATGGCTACACCTTC	CASSPQVAGSYGYTF	TRBV3-1/TRBV3-2	-	TRBJ1-2	-
TGTGCCAGCAGGGTCGGGGGGCTTAGAACTGAAGCTTTCTTT	CASRVGGLRTEAFF	TRBV5-4	-	TRBJ1-1	-
TGTGCCAGCAGCCGAGGACAGGGAGGGAAGGAGACCCAGTACTTC	CASSRGQGGKETQYF	TRBV28	-	TRBJ2-5	-
TGTGCCATCCTGGGACTAGCGGGGTCGCGCACCGGGGAGCTGTTTTTT	CAILGLAGSRTGELFF	TRBV11-3	-	TRBJ2-2	TRBD2
TGCGCCAGCAGCCAAGAGACAGGGGGCGCGTCGCTAGGGTCCACCGGGGAGCTGTTTTTT	CASSQETGGASLGSTGELFF	TRBV4-3	-	TRBJ2-2	TRBD1
TGTGCCAGCAGCCAAGGACAGGGGCCGGGGGAGACCCAGTACTTC	CASSQGQGPGETQYF	TRBV11-3	-	TRBJ2-5	TRBD1
TGCGCCAGCAGCTCACAGGTCTCTGGAAACACCATATATTTT	CASSSQVSGNTIYF	TRBV5-1	-	TRBJ1-3	-
TGCGCCAGCAGCCAAGGGGACAAGCTTAGGGAGCAGTACTTC	CASSQGDKLREQYF	TRBV4-1	-	TRBJ2-7	-
TGTGCCAGCAGTGAACGTAAAGGGGGCATCCCGGGGAACACTGAAGCTTTCTTT	CASSERKGGIPGNTEAFF	TRBV2	once	TRBJ1-1	TRBD1